This T cell receptor (beta chain) was sequenced for a study of blood T cell repertoires in COVID-19. The method was immunoSEQ multiplex PCR; TCRdb's version includes in-frame clones alone and lacks a portion of them. The table includes about 380,000 clones, around 89% detected once. Germline CDR1 reads SGHRS; CDR2 reads YFSETQ. With V trimmed by 4 bases and J by 7 bases, 8 bases remained unmatched. The length of the CDR3 is 14 residues. Sequences were obtained from peripheral blood. The chain joins TRBV5-1 to TRBJ1-3, with 7 bases that match TRBD1. This receptor was obtained from a man aged 35 to 55 with acute or convalescent COVID-19. CDR3 DNA: TGCGCCAGCAGCCCGGATCAGGGGGTGAACACCATATATTTT. This encodes CASSPDQGVNTIYF.